Here is one TCR beta chain with its context. The antigen remains undetermined. The library targeted TCRbeta and was prepared with unique molecular identifiers. TCRdb itself ran the PCR reads through MiXCR, one entry per CDR3 protein. The table lists some 840,000 distinct CDR3 sequences, roughly 15% of them singletons. With V trimmed by 4 bases and J by 3 bases, 6 bases remained unmatched. The CDR3 length is 15 residues. Germline lookup yields CDR1 SGDLS and CDR2 YYNGEE. The data are from a study of T-cell reconstitution after alpha-beta-depleted transplantation in children. Study findings and constraints: Some patients showed high day-60 TCRbeta diversity, which derived from surviving recipient T cells and thymic progenitors. Reportedly, alpha-beta T cells present about two months post-transplant originated from several hundred expanded clones of graft origin. T-cell counts and diversity were attributed mostly to newly produced T cells one year after transplant.

The sample consisted of PBMCs, mostly from graft donor cells, taken 360 days after TCRalphabeta/CD19-depleted stem cell transplant. The chain joins TRBV9 to TRBJ2-3, with 9 bases fitting TRBD2. This sequence was found in a male patient younger than 18 who had a stem cell transplant for acute lymphoblastic leukemia, so the T cells may come from the graft donor. The CDR3 coding sequence is TGTGCCAGCAGCACCCTAGCGGGAAGGACAGATACGCAGTATTTT. This sequence encodes CASSTLAGRTDTQYF.